The 17 T cell receptor beta chains below all came from one sample that was sequenced in a study of technical replicates of blood from a handful of donors. Assay: immunoSEQ multiplex PCR; the TCRdb copy retains only in-frame clones and omits some. The sample yields about 66,000 clones, 88% seen once. The sequenced sample consisted of PBMCs. These receptors were collected from a human donor in good health. Some clones in this sample may be carry-over from other donors' samples.

The chain carries TRBV10-3 and TRBJ2-1, with unresolved D. V was shortened by 0 bases and J by 5 bases, with 8 bases between the two germline ends. The CDR3 is 14 amino acids. Germline V gene sequence: CDR1 ENHRY, CDR2 SYGVKD. The CDR3 loop reads CAISESQRDNEQFF. DNA for the CDR3: TGTGCCATCAGTGAGTCCCAGCGAGACAATGAGCAGTTCTTC.

In this sample, this clone turned up a few times. The V call is TRBV6-6, the J call TRBJ1-1; 10 bases agree with TRBD1. CDR3 size: 13 residues. The germline V gene has CDR1 MNHNY and CDR2 SVGAGI (reference sequence). The junction had 1 base not matched to a gene; V was cut back by 8 bases and J by 1 base. CDR3 in DNA: TGTGCCAGCGGACAGGGGGGGAACACTGAAGCTTTCTTT. Protein sequence: CASGQGGNTEAFF.

The rearrangement uses TRBV27 and TRBJ1-2; 8 bases fit TRBD1. J was trimmed by 6 bases and V by 4 bases; bases with no gene match: 7. Germline-derived CDR1 and CDR2 are MNHEY and SMNVEV (reference sequence). This CDR3 is built from 14 residues. The CDR3 protein is CASSYTDRVNGYTF. CDR3 coding DNA: TGTGCCAGCAGTTATACGGACAGGGTCAATGGCTACACCTTC.

The chain uses TRBV5-6 and TRBJ1-2; 11 positions match TRBD1. The CDR3 extends over 14 amino acids. The V gene's germline CDR1 is SGHDT and CDR2 YYEEEE. V lost 4 bases, J lost 6 bases, and 5 bases stayed unmatched. The CDR3 DNA reads as TGTGCCAGCAGCCCAGGACAGGGGGCGCATGGCTACACCTTC. The encoded protein is CASSPGQGAHGYTF.

J is TRBJ2-1 and V is TRBV9; 15 bases align to TRBD2. V lost 0 bases and J lost 9; bases outside the gene matches: 7. From germline, CDR1 is SGDLS and CDR2 YYNGEE. The CDR3 has 17 residues. The CDR3 DNA sequence: TGTGCCAGCAGCGTAGCTACCGGGACTAGCGGGAGGATTGAGCAGTTCTTC. This translates into CASSVATGTSGRIEQFF.

The chain links TRBV18 to TRBJ2-7; D possibly corresponds to TRBD1 (6 bases). Trimming shortened V by 8 bases and J by 3 bases, and 11 bases separated the two germline ends. The CDR3 consists of 12 residues. Per germline, CDR1 KGHSH and CDR2 LQKENI. CDR3 DNA: TGTGCCAGCGCTACAGGGTTCTACGAGCAGTACTTC. It is translated as CASATGFYEQYF.

The chain recombines TRBV27 with TRBJ1-2; D is possibly TRBD1 (6 bases). This CDR3 has 13 amino acids. V was clipped by 3 bases and J by 8 bases, with 13 bases between them. Germline CDR1 MNHEY, CDR2 SMNVEV (reference sequence). The DNA of the CDR3 is TGTGCCAGCAGTTTTTACAGGGACCACGGCTACACCTTC. This codes for CASSFYRDHGYTF.

The chain uses TRBV6-1 and TRBJ1-1; D remains ambiguous. The length of the CDR3 is 14 residues. The V and J ends lost 8 bases and 0 bases respectively, with 13 bases between them. The germline V gene encodes CDR1 MNHNS and CDR2 SASEGT. The CDR3 loop reads CASQSGLMNTEAFF. The CDR3 bases are TGTGCCAGCCAAAGCGGGCTAATGAACACTGAAGCTTTCTTT.

The J gene is TRBJ1-1, the V gene TRBV7-3; D unclear. Germline V CDR1 and CDR2: SGHTA, FQGTGA. The CDR3 is 15 amino acids. V was pared by 0 bases and J by 5 bases, with 13 bases between. The CDR3 sequence is CASSLTRPGRTEAFF. The CDR3 bases are TGTGCCAGCAGCTTAACGCGGCCGGGGAGGACTGAAGCTTTCTTT.

The genes are TRBV18 and TRBJ2-1; 9 bases line up with TRBD2. The CDR3 loop spans 16 amino acids. Germline CDR1 reads KGHSH; CDR2 reads LQKENI. The J segment lost 9 bases and the V segment lost 1 base, leaving 10 bases of the junction unmatched. The CDR3 DNA is TGTGCCAGCTCACCACTACAAGCGGGAGGTTCGGGTGAGCAGTTCTTC. This codes for CASSPLQAGGSGEQFF.

This chain connects TRBV21-1 to TRBJ1-2; TRBD1 is the table's D call and was not checked against the DNA. TRBV21-1 is designated a pseudogene. CDR3 length equals 10 residues. In nucleotides, the CDR3 is TGTGCCAGCAGGGCAGGGGGCTACACCTTC. Amino acid sequence: CASRAGGYTF.

The chain has TRBV5-8 and TRBJ2-1; 15 positions agree with TRBD2. CDR1 and CDR2 (germline): SGHTS, YDEGEE. Trimming took 2 bases from V and 9 from J; bases not matched to a gene: 3. The CDR3 runs to 15 residues. The CDR3 nucleotides are TGTGCCAGCAGCTTCGGACTAGCGGGAGGGCTTGAGCAGTTCTTC. It is translated as CASSFGLAGGLEQFF.

The CDR3 region is CASSLFGSSSSGANVLTF. CDR3 in DNA: TGTGCCAGCAGCTTGTTCGGGTCAAGTAGCTCTGGGGCCAACGTCCTGACTTTC. The chain couples TRBV5-6 to TRBJ2-6, with D unclear. CDR1 SGHDT and CDR2 YYEEEE come from the germline V gene. Trimming took 1 base from V and 0 from J, leaving 14 bases between them. The CDR3 has 18 residues. The full variable domain, in which reference TRBV5-6 and TRBJ2-6 provide the parts outside the CDR3, is DAGVTQSPTHLIKTRGQQVTLRCSPKSGHDTVSWYQQALGQGPQFIFQYYEEEERQRGNFPDRFSGHQFPNYSSELNVNALLLGDSALYLCASSLFGSSSSGANVLTFGAGSRLTVL.

The rearrangement links TRBV29-1 to TRBJ2-3; 11 nucleotides line up with TRBD2. With 7 bases clipped from V and 1 base from J, the junction kept 4 bases outside the gene matches. CDR1 and CDR2 from the germline V gene are SQVTM and ANQGSEA. The CDR3 sequence is 14 residues long. This CDR3 reads CSAKTSGGTDTQYF. The DNA of the CDR3 is TGCAGCGCCAAGACTAGCGGGGGCACAGATACGCAGTATTTT.

The genes are TRBV19 and TRBJ2-3, with D perhaps TRBD1 (6 bases). CDR3 length: 18 amino acids. The germline V gene has CDR1 LNHDA and CDR2 SQIVND (reference sequence). Trimming left V 1 base short and J 0 bases short, with 17 bases between. The DNA for the CDR3 is TGTGCCAGTAGTATAGGACAGGTCCTGACTGCTAGCACAGATACGCAGTATTTT. Encoded protein: CASSIGQVLTASTDTQYF.

The rearrangement uses TRBV7-2 and TRBJ2-2, with D possibly TRBD2 on 6 matching bases. This CDR3 is 15 amino acids long. Trimming shortened V by 3 bases and J by 4 bases, and 12 bases separated the two germline ends. Germline loops: CDR1 SGHTA, CDR2 FQGNSA. CDR3 coding DNA: TGTGCCAGCAGCTTTGGGGGGTCGGGCACCGGGGAGCTGTTTTTT. It specifies CASSFGGSGTGELFF.

The chain couples TRBV2 to TRBJ2-5; tentative D call: TRBD2 (5 bases). The CDR3 is 15 amino acids. The V gene's germline CDR1 is SNHLY and CDR2 FYNNEI. V was cut by 6 bases and J by 1 base, with 15 bases left in between. Here the CDR3 reads CASRLTGVTQETQYF. CDR3 nucleotides: TGTGCCAGCAGACTCACCGGGGTGACCCAAGAGACCCAGTACTTC.